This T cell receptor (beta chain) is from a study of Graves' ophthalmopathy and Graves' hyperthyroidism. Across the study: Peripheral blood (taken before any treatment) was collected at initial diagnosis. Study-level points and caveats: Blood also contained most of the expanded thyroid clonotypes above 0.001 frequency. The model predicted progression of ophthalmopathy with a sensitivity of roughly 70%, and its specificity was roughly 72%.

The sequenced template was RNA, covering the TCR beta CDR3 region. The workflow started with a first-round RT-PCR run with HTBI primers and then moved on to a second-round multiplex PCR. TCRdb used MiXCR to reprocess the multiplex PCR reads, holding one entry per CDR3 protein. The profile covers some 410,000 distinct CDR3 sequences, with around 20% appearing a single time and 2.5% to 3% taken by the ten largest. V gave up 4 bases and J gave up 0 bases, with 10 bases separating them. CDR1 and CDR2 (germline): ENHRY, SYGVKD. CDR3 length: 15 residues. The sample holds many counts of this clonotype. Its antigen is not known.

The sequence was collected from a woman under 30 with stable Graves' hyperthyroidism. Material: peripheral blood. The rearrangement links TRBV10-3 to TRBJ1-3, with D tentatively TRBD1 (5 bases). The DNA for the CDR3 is TGTGCCATCAGTGTTCGGGGCTCCTCTGGAAACACCATATATTTT. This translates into CAISVRGSSGNTIYF.